This TCR beta chain was sequenced during a study of T cell responses to AZD1222 COVID-19 vaccine (dated by TCRdb to the early 2020s). As for the study more broadly: TCR sequencing was performed for approximately 240 trial participants, of whom approximately 200 were given two doses of AZD1222 and around 25 were given two doses of MenACWY control vaccine. Trial participants were enrolled into age subgroups of 18-55, 56-69 and 70-plus years, which contained approximately 150, 28 and 58 TCR-sequenced participants, respectively. Summary of the overall study and its limitations: In the small 56-69-year group, the increase in depth fell short of significance, most likely because of low power. Conclusions about previously exposed vaccinees were limited because only 6 or 7 AZD1222 recipients were SARS-CoV-2 seropositive at baseline. CD4 TCRs associated with the vaccine covered the entire spike protein, and the dominant responses were in regions 160-218 and 743-854. Because no day 14 peak-response samples were available, repertoires were characterized only after the peak T cell response. After two AZD1222 doses, both the breadth and the depth of spike-specific TCRs were significantly higher than at day 0 and than in MenACWY recipients. Reportedly, close to half of the unique spike-specific TCRs recognized epitopes lying outside the regions that are mutated in the B.1.351 and B.1.1.7 variants. Most participants were white British and females outnumbered males, and the authors suggested that clonal diversity may have been underestimated.

As to this clone: What antigen it recognizes has not been identified. Per-base quality was not reported, and no clone a single base away is much larger than it.

Reading the label with the study, this specimen's time point is: about 28 days (+/-7) after the second vaccine dose. Because spike-specific TCR depth and breadth did not differ between the two schedules, AZD1222 recipients who got a second dose at roughly 4 weeks were pooled with those who got a second dose at roughly 12 weeks. Vaccinee samples came from UK trials COV001 and COV002, including a single-blind randomized controlled phase 2/3 trial of AZD1222 (ChAdOx1 nCoV-19) in healthy adults. For TCRbeta chain sequencing, PBMC samples were collected from trial participants at day 0 and at day 28 after the second dose. CDR1 is given as KGHSH and CDR2 as LQKENI, both from the germline V gene. V ends up 3 bases short and J 1 base short, with an unmatched junction base count of 8. Taken from cysteine to phenylalanine, the CDR3 has 18 residues. Just the 54-base CDR3 DNA is kept, in frame starting at base 1.

The CDR3 regions of human TCRbeta chains were subjected to immunosequencing. As for the original processing: TCRs in the repertoires were compared against a reference library of SARS-CoV-2-specific TCRs that had been generated with the MIRA antigen-specificity platform. Breadth was defined as the fraction of unique TCRs that were SARS-CoV-2-associated. Depth was defined as the fraction of total T cells that were SARS-CoV-2-associated. Each spike-specific TCR was assigned to its reactive spike region and to a CD4 or CD8 class using the MIRA data. Log10-transformed breadth and depth values were compared by one-way ANOVA with Sidak's multiple comparisons tests. In its TCRdb copy, this immuneACCESS table keeps in-frame sequences only and misses some clones. Where compared with another copy, unresolved V genes explain less than half of these, and the others have no known cause. D and trimming come from the DNA, and the V and J calls and clone size come from that table. This sample holds 73,000 or so clones; over 60% were observed only once. The ten largest clones represent about 51% of the sample.

The sequence derives from an adult who received the AZD1222 COVID-19 vaccine. The receptor chain draws on TRBV18 and TRBJ2-5; 13 bases in the junction line up with TRBD2. Sequenced material: peripheral blood, taken 28 days after the second AZD1222 dose. CDR3 reads: CASSPRIGTSGVQETQYF. The sequenced DNA: TGTGCCAGCTCACCCCGAATCGGGACTAGCGGGGTCCAAGAGACCCAGTACTTC.